The 24 T cell receptor beta chains listed next were all sequenced from one sample in a study of blood T cell repertoires in COVID-19. Assay: immunoSEQ multiplex PCR; the TCRdb copy retains only in-frame clones and omits some. The sample comprises about 270,000 clones, around four fifths of which are singletons, and 4.1% rests with the top ten. Material: peripheral blood. These receptor sequences come from a woman aged 50 to 65 with active or convalescent COVID-19.

This clone was seen a few times. The chain combines TRBV11-2 with TRBJ1-4, with D tentatively TRBD1 (5 bases). V was clipped by 2 bases and J by 4 bases, with 8 bases between them. The germline V gene has CDR1 SGHAT and CDR2 FQNNGV. The CDR3 runs to 14 residues. The CDR3 loop is CASSLRRGNEKLFF. The CDR3 region has the DNA TGTGCCAGCAGCTTAAGGAGGGGTAATGAAAAACTGTTTTTT.

The chain has TRBV18 and TRBJ1-1, with 12 bases matching TRBD1. The CDR3 covers 15 residues. CDR1 KGHSH and CDR2 LQKENI come from the germline V gene. Germline trimming cut 3 bases from V and 5 bases from J; bases unmatched to any gene: 4. CDR3 protein: CASSPGQGALTEAFF. The CDR3 DNA reads TGTGCCAGCTCACCGGGACAGGGGGCGCTTACTGAAGCTTTCTTT.

This clone was recorded a few times. The chain's CDR3 is CASSPRQGITEAFF. For the CDR3, the DNA is TGTGCCAGCAGTCCCCGACAGGGAATCACTGAAGCTTTCTTT. This chain uses TRBV6-6 with TRBJ1-1; 7 bases are shared with TRBD1. CDR1 is MNHNY, CDR2 SVGAGI, per germline (reference sequence). CDR3 length equals 14 residues. The V and J ends lost 5 bases and 4 bases, in that order; junction bases with no gene match: 7.

The chain recombines TRBV24-1 with TRBJ1-5, with D possibly being TRBD1 (6 bases). CDR1 and CDR2 (germline): KGHDR, SFDVKD. V was cut by 3 bases and J by 4 bases, with 9 bases left in between. The CDR3 runs 14 residues. CDR3 protein: CATSDPGQNQPQHF. DNA for the CDR3: TGTGCCACCAGTGATCCCGGACAGAATCAGCCCCAGCATTTT.

This clone has only a few counts. This chain connects TRBV2 to TRBJ1-3; no definite D call. The germline CDR1 and CDR2 sequences are SNHLY and FYNNEI. Trimming removed 4 bases from V and 7 bases from J, with 14 bases in between. The CDR3 is 14 residues long. The DNA for the CDR3 is TGTGCCAGCAGTGTGTGGCTCTTCGGGAACACCATATATTTT. This codes for CASSVWLFGNTIYF.

The V gene is TRBV7-2, the J gene TRBJ1-1, with a possible D match to TRBD1 (5 bases). Germline values: CDR1 SGHTA, CDR2 FQGNSA. V was clipped by 5 bases and J by 1 base, with 14 bases between them. This CDR3 has 15 residues. This CDR3 is CASSPAWGENTEAFF. DNA for the CDR3: TGTGCCAGCAGCCCCGCATGGGGGGAGAACACTGAAGCTTTCTTT.

V usage is TRBV5-4 and J usage is TRBJ2-3; 7 bases line up with TRBD2. This CDR3 has 14 amino acids. Losses at the gene ends were 3 bases for V and 1 base for J; bases not matched to a gene: 2. Germline assignment: CDR1 SGHNT and CDR2 YYREEE (reference sequence). The CDR3 sequence is CASSYTSGTDTQYF. CDR3 DNA sequence: TGTGCCAGCAGCTACACTAGCGGCACAGATACGCAGTATTTT.

This chain links TRBV19 with TRBJ1-6, with 8 positions matching TRBD1. CDR3 size: 15 residues. Germline V CDR1 and CDR2: LNHDA, SQIVND (reference sequence). Unmatched junction bases numbered 11, after V lost 9 bases and J lost 7 bases. The CDR3 coding sequence is TGTGCCAGCCGAGAAGGGACAGGTCTGAATTCACCCCTCCACTTT. Residues: CASREGTGLNSPLHF.

The chain uses TRBV20-1 and TRBJ2-1; D perhaps matches TRBD2 (6 bases). V gave up 3 bases and J gave up 3 bases, with 18 bases separating them. This CDR3 is built from 16 residues. Looked up from germline, CDR1 is DFQATT and CDR2 is SNEGSKA (reference sequence). The CDR3 DNA is TGCAGTGCTAGTCCGGGCGGCGGGGACCGCTACAATGAGCAGTTCTTC. Residues: CSASPGGGDRYNEQFF.

The V call is TRBV5-1, the J call TRBJ2-2, with TRBD2 identical over 9 bases. This CDR3 spans 15 amino acids. From germline, CDR1 is SGHRS and CDR2 YFSETQ. The J segment lost 5 bases and the V segment lost 2 bases, leaving 4 bases of the junction unmatched. The CDR3 sequence: CASSFASGKTGELFF. The DNA of the CDR3 is TGCGCCAGCAGCTTTGCTAGCGGGAAAACCGGGGAGCTGTTTTTT.

The chain combines TRBV29-1 with TRBJ2-7, with D tentatively TRBD1 (6 bases). Between the trimmed V and J ends, which lost 7 bases and 3 bases, there was a span of 10 bases. This CDR3 is built from 11 residues. Germline V CDR1 and CDR2: SQVTM, ANQGSEA. The CDR3 sequence: CSGSQGYEQYF. The CDR3 DNA sequence: TGCAGCGGATCACAGGGCTACGAGCAGTACTTC.

The V and J genes are TRBV3-1 (or the pseudogene TRBV3-2) and TRBJ2-3, with D perhaps TRBD2 (6 bases). The V gene lost 0 bases and the J gene lost 4 bases, with 14 bases spanning the gap. The CDR3 consists of 16 residues. The germline V gene has CDR1 LGHDT and CDR2 YNNKEL (reference sequence). The CDR3 DNA reads TGTGCCAGCAGCCAAGAAGGAGTCGGGAGTTCAGATACGCAGTATTTT. Protein: CASSQEGVGSSDTQYF.

The rearrangement links TRBV10-2 to TRBJ2-1; TRBD2 matches at 9 bases. The CDR3 is 18 residues long. V lost 3 bases to trimming and J lost 6 bases; unmatched junction nucleotides: 15. The germline CDR1 and CDR2 sequences are WSHSY and SAAADI. Here the CDR3 DNA reads TGCGCCAGCAGTGAAAGCTTAGGGGCTAGCGGGATATCCAATGAGCAGTTCTTC. Residues: CASSESLGASGISNEQFF.

V usage is TRBV19 and J usage is TRBJ2-3; possible D gene TRBD2, 5 bases. The germline CDR1 and CDR2 sequences are LNHDA and SQIVND (reference sequence). This CDR3 contains 14 residues. Deletions cut 6 bases from V and 3 bases from J, with 13 bases between. CDR3 in DNA: TGTGCCAGTAGAGCGGCACCTGTGACAGATACGCAGTATTTT. Its translation is CASRAAPVTDTQYF.

This sequence joins TRBV7-6 and TRBJ1-3, with D maybe TRBD1 (6 bases). The CDR3 is 16 amino acids. Trimming left V 1 base short and J 4 bases short, with 14 bases between. Germline assignment: CDR1 SGHVS and CDR2 FNYEAQ. The CDR3 is CASSLGRTDAGNTIYF. In nucleotides, the CDR3 is TGTGCCAGCAGCTTAGGTAGGACAGACGCCGGAAACACCATATATTTT.

This clone has more than one count but fewer than ten. The chain joins TRBV29-1 to TRBJ2-1; D possibly corresponds to TRBD2 (6 bases). V was cut by 0 bases and J by 4 bases, with 16 bases left in between. The germline V gene encodes CDR1 SQVTM and CDR2 ANQGSEA. The CDR3 spans 16 residues. The CDR3 reads CSVEDQRAAYYNEQFF. The CDR3 nucleotides read TGCAGCGTTGAAGATCAGCGGGCGGCATATTACAATGAGCAGTTCTTC.

The chain uses TRBV5-1 and TRBJ1-2, with 7 bases matching TRBD1. Unmatched junction bases numbered 7, after V lost 0 bases and J lost 8 bases. Germline CDR1 SGHRS, CDR2 YFSETQ. This CDR3 is built from 14 residues. CDR3 region: CASSLGTGEGGYTF. For the CDR3, the DNA is TGCGCCAGCAGCTTGGGAACAGGGGAAGGAGGCTACACCTTC.

The V gene is TRBV14, the J gene TRBJ2-3; 8 bases line up with TRBD1. Germline trimming cut 2 bases from V and 3 bases from J; bases unmatched to any gene: 4. Germline values: CDR1 SGHDN, CDR2 FVKESK. The CDR3 loop spans 15 amino acids. In DNA, the CDR3 is TGTGCCAGCAGCCAAAGAACAGGGGGTACAGATACGCAGTATTTT. It translates to CASSQRTGGTDTQYF.

This clone came up once. CDR3 region: CASSSSGTQETQYF. The CDR3 DNA is TGTGCCAGCAGTAGTAGCGGGACTCAAGAGACCCAGTACTTC. The chain carries TRBV27 and TRBJ2-5; 8 bases fit TRBD2. Germline CDR1 MNHEY, CDR2 SMNVEV (reference sequence). The CDR3 loop spans 14 amino acids. V lost 5 bases, J lost 2 bases, and 4 bases stayed unmatched.

This chain uses TRBV30 with TRBJ1-6; tentatively, D is TRBD1 (5 bases). V was trimmed by 3 bases and J by 5 bases, leaving 11 bases between them. CDR3 length equals 14 residues. Germline loops: CDR1 GTSNPN, CDR2 SVGIG (reference sequence). The CDR3 loop reads CAWRRGGDNSPLHF. CDR3 sequence (DNA): TGTGCCTGGAGGCGGGGGGGAGATAATTCACCCCTCCACTTT. The full variable domain, rest sourced from reference TRBV30 and TRBJ1-6, is SQTIHQWPATLVQPVGSPLSLECTVEGTSNPNLYWYRQAAGRGLQLLFYSVGIGQISSEVPQNLSASRPQDRQFILSSKKLLLSDSGFYLCAWRRGGDNSPLHFGNGTRLTVT.

The gene calls are TRBV12-3 or TRBV12-4 and TRBJ2-7, with a weak D call TRBD1 (6 bases). Trimming cost V 2 bases and J 8 bases, with 13 bases left between them. This CDR3 has 13 residues. The CDR3 DNA is TGTGCCAGCAGTTTACGACAGGATACGAAGCAGTACTTC. Encoded protein: CASSLRQDTKQYF.

Notes on this clone: The sample has other DNA sequences that encode this CDR3 too. This chain links TRBV5-1 with TRBJ2-7; 14 bases align to TRBD2. There are 14 residues in the CDR3. CDR1 and CDR2 from the germline V gene are SGHRS and YFSETQ. V shed 3 bases and J 7 bases; nucleotides not matched to a gene: 3. The DNA for the CDR3 is TGCGCCAGCAGCTCGGGACTAGCGGGAGCGGAGCAGTACTTC. Translated, it gives CASSSGLAGAEQYF.

This clone was detected a few times. CDR3 residues: CASSPRLVQSGTDTQYF. CDR3 sequence (DNA): TGTGCCAGCAGTCCCAGACTAGTGCAGAGTGGGACAGATACGCAGTATTTT. The J gene is TRBJ2-3, the V gene TRBV6-4; D might be TRBD2 (6 bases). Trimming cost V 5 bases and J 3 bases, with 21 bases left between them. The CDR3 is 17 residues long. Per germline, CDR1 MRHNA and CDR2 SNTAGT.

The J gene is TRBJ2-1, the V gene TRBV29-1; D possibly corresponds to TRBD1 (6 bases). The V end was cut by 7 bases, the J end by 2 bases, with 15 bases between. The CDR3 covers 14 residues. Germline assignment: CDR1 SQVTM and CDR2 ANQGSEA. The chain's CDR3 is CSGRNRAAYNEQFF. CDR3 bases: TGCAGCGGAAGAAACAGGGCTGCCTACAATGAGCAGTTCTTC.